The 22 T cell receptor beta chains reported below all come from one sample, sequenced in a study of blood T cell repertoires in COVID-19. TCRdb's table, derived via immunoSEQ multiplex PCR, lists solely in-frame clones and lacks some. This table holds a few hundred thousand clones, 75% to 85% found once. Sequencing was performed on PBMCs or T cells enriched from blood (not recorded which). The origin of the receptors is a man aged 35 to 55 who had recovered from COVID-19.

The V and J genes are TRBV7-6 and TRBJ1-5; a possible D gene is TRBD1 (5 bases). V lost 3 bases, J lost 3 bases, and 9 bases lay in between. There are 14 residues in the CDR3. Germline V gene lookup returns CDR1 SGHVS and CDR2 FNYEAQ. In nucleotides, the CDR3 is TGTGCCAGCAGCTTGGGGGGGTACAATCAGCCCCAGCATTTT. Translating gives CASSLGGYNQPQHF.

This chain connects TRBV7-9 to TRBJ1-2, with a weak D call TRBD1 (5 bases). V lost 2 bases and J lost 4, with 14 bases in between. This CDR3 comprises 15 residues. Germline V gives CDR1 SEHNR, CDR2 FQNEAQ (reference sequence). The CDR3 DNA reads TGTGCCAGCAGCTTATCAGGGTTGCTTACCTATGGCTACACCTTC. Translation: CASSLSGLLTYGYTF.

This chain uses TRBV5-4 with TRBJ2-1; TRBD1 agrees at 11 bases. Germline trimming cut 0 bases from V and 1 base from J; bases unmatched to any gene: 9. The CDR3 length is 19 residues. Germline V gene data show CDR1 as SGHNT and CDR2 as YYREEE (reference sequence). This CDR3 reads CASSLARGTGGLSYNEQFF. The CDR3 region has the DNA TGTGCCAGCAGCTTGGCCAGGGGGACAGGGGGATTGTCCTACAATGAGCAGTTCTTC.

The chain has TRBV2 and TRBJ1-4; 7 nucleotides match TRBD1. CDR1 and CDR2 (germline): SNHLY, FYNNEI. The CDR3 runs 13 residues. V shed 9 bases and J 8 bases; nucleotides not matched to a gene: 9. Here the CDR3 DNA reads TGTGCCAGAAAGGGACAGCGGGAGGAAAAACTGTTTTTT. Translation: CARKGQREEKLFF.

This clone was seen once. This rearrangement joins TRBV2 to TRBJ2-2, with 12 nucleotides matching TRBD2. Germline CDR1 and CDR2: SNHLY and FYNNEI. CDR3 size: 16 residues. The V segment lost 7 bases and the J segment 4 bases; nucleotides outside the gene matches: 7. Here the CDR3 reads CASTGLAGLGTGELFF. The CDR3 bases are TGTGCCAGCACCGGACTAGCGGGATTGGGCACCGGGGAGCTGTTTTTT. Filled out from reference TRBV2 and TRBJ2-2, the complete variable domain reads EPEVTQTPSHQVTQMGQEVILRCVPISNHLYFYWYRQILGQKVEFLVSFYNNEISEKSEIFDDQFSVERPDGSNFTLKIRSTKLEDSAMYFCASTGLAGLGTGELFFGEGSRLTVL.

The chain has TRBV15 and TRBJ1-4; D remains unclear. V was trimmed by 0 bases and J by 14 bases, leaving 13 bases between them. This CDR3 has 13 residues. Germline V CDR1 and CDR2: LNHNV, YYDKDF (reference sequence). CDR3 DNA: TGTGCCACCAGCAGAGACAGGATAAGTATGCTGTTTTTT. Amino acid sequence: CATSRDRISMLFF.

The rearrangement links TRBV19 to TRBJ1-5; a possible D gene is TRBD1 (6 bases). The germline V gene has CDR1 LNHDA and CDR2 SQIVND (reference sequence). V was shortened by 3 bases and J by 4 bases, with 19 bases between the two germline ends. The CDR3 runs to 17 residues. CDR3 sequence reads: CASSISYGDRRNQPQHF. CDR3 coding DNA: TGTGCCAGTAGTATTTCCTATGGTGACAGGCGTAATCAGCCCCAGCATTTT.

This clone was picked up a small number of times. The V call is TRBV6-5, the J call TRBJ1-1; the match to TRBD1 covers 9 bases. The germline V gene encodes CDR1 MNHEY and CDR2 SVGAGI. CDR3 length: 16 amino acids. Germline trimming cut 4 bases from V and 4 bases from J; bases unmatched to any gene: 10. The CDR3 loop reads CASSSIIGTGSTEAFF. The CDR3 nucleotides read TGTGCCAGCAGTTCCATCATAGGGACAGGGAGCACTGAAGCTTTCTTT.

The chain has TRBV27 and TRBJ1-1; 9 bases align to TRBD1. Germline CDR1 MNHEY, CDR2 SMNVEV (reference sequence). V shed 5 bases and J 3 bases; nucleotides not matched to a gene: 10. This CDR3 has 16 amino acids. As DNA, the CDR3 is TGTGCCAGCAGTAACCCCGGGACAGGGTTGGACACTGAAGCTTTCTTT. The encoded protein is CASSNPGTGLDTEAFF.

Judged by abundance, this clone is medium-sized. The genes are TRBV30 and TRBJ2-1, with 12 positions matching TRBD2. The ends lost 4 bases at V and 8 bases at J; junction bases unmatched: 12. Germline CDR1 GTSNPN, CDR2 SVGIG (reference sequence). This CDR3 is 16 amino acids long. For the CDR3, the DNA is TGTGCCTGGACCACCGGCGGACTAGCGGGAAGCGATGAGCAGTTCTTC. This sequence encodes CAWTTGGLAGSDEQFF. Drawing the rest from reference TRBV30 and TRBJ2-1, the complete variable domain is SQTIHQWPATLVQPVGSPLSLECTVEGTSNPNLYWYRQAAGRGLQLLFYSVGIGQISSEVPQNLSASRPQDRQFILSSKKLLLSDSGFYLCAWTTGGLAGSDEQFFGPGTRLTVL.

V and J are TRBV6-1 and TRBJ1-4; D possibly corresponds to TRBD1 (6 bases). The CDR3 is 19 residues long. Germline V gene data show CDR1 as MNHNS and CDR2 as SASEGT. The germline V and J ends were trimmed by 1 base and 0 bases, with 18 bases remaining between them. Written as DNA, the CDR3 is TGTGCCAGCAGTGAAGTCTACGGACAGAATAGACCAACTAATGAAAAACTGTTTTTT. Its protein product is CASSEVYGQNRPTNEKLFF.

In DNA form, the CDR3 reads TGCGCCAGCAGCCACGCCGGGACAGGGAATAATTCACCCCTCCACTTT. Residues: CASSHAGTGNNSPLHF. The rearrangement uses TRBV5-1 and TRBJ1-6, with 9 bases fitting TRBD1. J gave up 5 bases and V 4 bases, and 7 bases lay outside the gene matches. Germline CDR1 is SGHRS and CDR2 is YFSETQ. The CDR3 consists of 16 residues.

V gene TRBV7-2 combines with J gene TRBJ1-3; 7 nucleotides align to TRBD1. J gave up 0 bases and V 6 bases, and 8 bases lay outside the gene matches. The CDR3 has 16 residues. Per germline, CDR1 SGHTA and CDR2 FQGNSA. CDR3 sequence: CASSWDSLISGNTIYF. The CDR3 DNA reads TGTGCCAGCAGTTGGGACAGCTTGATCTCTGGAAACACCATATATTTT. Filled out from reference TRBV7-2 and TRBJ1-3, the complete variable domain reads GAGVSQSPSNKVTEKGKDVELRCDPISGHTALYWYRQSLGQGLEFLIYFQGNSAPDKSGLPSDRFSAERTGGSVSTLTIQRTQQEDSAVYLCASSWDSLISGNTIYFGEGSWLTVV.

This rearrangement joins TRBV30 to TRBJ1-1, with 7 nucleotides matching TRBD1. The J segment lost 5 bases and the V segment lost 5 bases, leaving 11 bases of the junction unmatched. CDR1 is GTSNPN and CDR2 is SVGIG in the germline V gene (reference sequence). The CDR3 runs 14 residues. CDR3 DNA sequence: TGTGCCTGGGACGCCGGGGACAGACAGACTGAAGCTTTCTTT. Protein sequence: CAWDAGDRQTEAFF.

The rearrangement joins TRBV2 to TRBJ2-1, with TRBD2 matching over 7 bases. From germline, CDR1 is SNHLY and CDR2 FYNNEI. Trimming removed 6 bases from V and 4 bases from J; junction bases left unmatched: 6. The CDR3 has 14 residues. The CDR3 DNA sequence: TGTGCCAGCAGGACTAGCAATACATACAATGAGCAGTTCTTC. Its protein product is CASRTSNTYNEQFF.

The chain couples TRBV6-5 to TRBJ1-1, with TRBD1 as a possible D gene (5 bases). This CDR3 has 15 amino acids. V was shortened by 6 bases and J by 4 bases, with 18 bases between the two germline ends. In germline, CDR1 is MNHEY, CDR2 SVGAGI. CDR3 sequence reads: CASRRGADPVTEAFF. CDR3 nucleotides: TGTGCCAGCAGGCGCGGGGCCGACCCAGTCACTGAAGCTTTCTTT.

CDR3 loop: CASSLPGQGALYGYTF. The CDR3 DNA reads TGTGCCAGCAGCCTACCAGGACAGGGCGCGCTTTATGGCTACACCTTC. The V call is TRBV7-2, the J call TRBJ1-2; 8 bases are shared with TRBD1. This CDR3 spans 16 amino acids. V was clipped by 5 bases and J by 5 bases; unmatched bases: 13. Germline assignment: CDR1 SGHTA and CDR2 FQGNSA.

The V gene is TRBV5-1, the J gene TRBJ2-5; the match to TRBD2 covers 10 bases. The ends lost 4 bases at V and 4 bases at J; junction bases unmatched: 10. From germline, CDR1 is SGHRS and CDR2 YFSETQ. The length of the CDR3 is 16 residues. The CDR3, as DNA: TGCGCCAGCAGCCCCCTCGGTGCTAGCGGGGGAGAGACCCAGTACTTC. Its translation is CASSPLGASGGETQYF.

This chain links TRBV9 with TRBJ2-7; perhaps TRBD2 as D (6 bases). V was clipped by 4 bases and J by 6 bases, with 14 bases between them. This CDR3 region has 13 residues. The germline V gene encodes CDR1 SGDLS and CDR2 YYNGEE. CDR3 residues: CASSLGGGSEQYF. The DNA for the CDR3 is TGTGCCAGCAGCCTAGGTGGAGGGTCCGAGCAGTACTTC.

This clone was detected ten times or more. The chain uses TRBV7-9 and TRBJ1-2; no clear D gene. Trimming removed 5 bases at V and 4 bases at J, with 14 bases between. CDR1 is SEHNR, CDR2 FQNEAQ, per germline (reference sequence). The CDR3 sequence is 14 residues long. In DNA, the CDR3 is TGTGCCAGCAGCCCGGAGGAACCGCTCTATGGCTACACCTTC. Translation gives CASSPEEPLYGYTF.

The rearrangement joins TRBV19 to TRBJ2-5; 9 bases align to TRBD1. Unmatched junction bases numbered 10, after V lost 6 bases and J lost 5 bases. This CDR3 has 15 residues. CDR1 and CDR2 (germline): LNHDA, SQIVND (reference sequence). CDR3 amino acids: CASRSRDRAHETQYF. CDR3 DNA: TGTGCCAGTAGGAGCCGGGACAGGGCTCATGAGACCCAGTACTTC. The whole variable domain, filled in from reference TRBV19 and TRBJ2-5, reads DGGITQSPKYLFRKEGQNVTLSCEQNLNHDAMYWYRQDPGQGLRLIYYSQIVNDFQKGDIAEGYSVSREKKESFPLTVTSAQKNPTAFYLCASRSRDRAHETQYFGPGTRLLVL.

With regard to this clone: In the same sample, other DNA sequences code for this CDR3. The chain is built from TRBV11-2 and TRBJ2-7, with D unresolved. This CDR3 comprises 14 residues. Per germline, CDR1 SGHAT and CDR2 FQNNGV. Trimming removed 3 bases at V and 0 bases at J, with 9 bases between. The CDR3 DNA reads TGTGCCAGCAGCTTGGGCTTTAGCTCCTACGAGCAGTACTTC. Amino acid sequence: CASSLGFSSYEQYF.